This T cell receptor (beta chain) came from a study of cytomegalovirus exposure and HLA in healthy donors. Study details: The study placed approximately 78% of its approximately 360 genotyped donors in the Caucasian-associated ancestry cluster.

PCR amplification relied on 60 Vbeta primers (plus 13 Jbeta primers). The data were produced by immunoSEQ multiplex PCR, yet TCRdb's version contains in-frame clones alone and is incomplete. The sample lists under 250,000 clones, around 80% occurring once. A note on this clone: Its antigen is not identified.

The CDR3 has 17 residues. Unmatched junction bases numbered 7, after V lost 0 bases and J lost 2 bases. Germline-derived CDR1 and CDR2 are LNHNV and YYDKDF (reference sequence). Overall study results and limits: An assumption of roughly uniform sequencing depth across donors underlay the presence/absence analyses. An analysis done earlier found most TCR beta V segments productive about 87% or about 30% of the time. According to the study, roughly 160 TCR beta chains were cytomegalovirus-associated.

This rearrangement joins TRBV15 to TRBJ2-1, with TRBD2 identical over 7 bases. The sequenced sample was PBMCs. This sequence was found in a man aged 40-55 years in good health and CMV-seropositive. The CDR3 DNA follows: TGTGCCACCAGCAGAGATTTTCCAGGGAGGGCCTACAATGAGCAGTTCTTC. Amino acid sequence: CATSRDFPGRAYNEQFF.